The sequence of this TCR beta chain was determined in a study of T cell changes during pregnancy in multiple sclerosis. Some clones are missing from TCRdb's copy, which holds only in-frame ones; the method was immunoSEQ multiplex PCR. The sample carries roughly 15,000 clones, roughly 80% recorded once. CDR3 length: 15 amino acids. With 2 bases removed from V and 5 bases from J, the gap between germline ends came to 15 bases. Germline V lookup: CDR1 MNHEY, CDR2 SMNVEV (reference sequence). V gene TRBV27 combines with J gene TRBJ2-5; D is possibly TRBD2 (5 bases). The material was CD8+ T cells from peripheral blood mononuclear cells, obtained in the third trimester of pregnancy. The receptor was isolated from a female donor in good health, enrolled as a control in a pregnancy study. The CDR3: CASSLLSGPGETQYF. The CDR3 coding sequence is TGTGCCAGCAGTTTACTCAGCGGCCCGGGGGAGACCCAGTACTTC.